This T cell receptor beta chain stems from a study of CD4 T cells in relation to SARS-CoV-2 and coronaviruses. Comment on this clone: Its antigen is undetermined.

TCRdb's copy holds only in-frame clones and misses some; the assay was immunoSEQ multiplex PCR. The sample comprises about 36,000 clones, 77% of which are singletons, and over 2.5% rests with the top ten. For 10 days, some 9.7 x 10^4 sorted CD4+ cells grew with T cell-depleted PBMCs and CEF. The sequence derives from an adult with COVID-19. Specimen: memory CD4+ T cells from PBMCs, cultured in vitro.

The DNA of the CDR3 is TGTGCCAGCAGTGAAGAAGCGGGAGGGAACATTCAGTACTTC. Translating gives CASSEEAGGNIQYF. The chain links TRBV2 to TRBJ2-4; 10 nucleotides match TRBD2. V dropped 1 base and J dropped 7; count of bases not matched to a gene: 1. The CDR3 totals 14 residues. The germline gives CDR1 SNHLY, CDR2 FYNNEI.